This T cell receptor (beta chain) comes out of a study of blood T cell repertoires in COVID-19. For the study at large: The samples span acute and convalescent COVID-19 from the United States, Italy and Spain. From T cells, B-cell-depleted T cells, or PBMCs came the material, which was cDNA or gDNA.

As handled by the study authors: Quantification of nucleated cells was approximated via reference gene primer amplification. Data came from immunoSEQ multiplex PCR; TCRdb stores just in-frame clones and leaves some out. That table supplies the V and J calls and clone size; D and trimming were determined from the DNA. The data hold about 180,000 clones, with 75% to 90% observed a single time. This CDR3 region has 16 residues. Germline V gene lookup returns CDR1 SGDLS and CDR2 YYNGEE. V shed 4 bases and J 4 bases; nucleotides not matched to a gene: 3. The chain uses TRBV9 and TRBJ2-3, with TRBD2 identical over 16 bases. The sequenced sample was peripheral blood. This receptor was taken from a human donor with active or convalescent COVID-19. The donor label of this sample is uncertain. CDR3 amino acids: CASSKGTSGGADTQYF. The CDR3 coding sequence is TGTGCCAGCAGCAAAGGGACTAGCGGGGGGGCAGATACGCAGTATTTT.